The clone carrying this T cell receptor beta chain was seen more than once but under ten times. Antigen: not known. Profiled with immunoSEQ multiplex PCR; TCRdb holds only in-frame clones, not every one. Of some 41,000 clones in the sample, approximately 70% were seen once. Exposure to brentuximab vedotin varied, and each patient had relapsed following autologous stem cell transplantation. This entry is derived from a study of PD-1 blockade in classical Hodgkin lymphoma. Notes on the study in general: Prior to therapy, complete responders displayed diversity much like that of newly diagnosed patients.

The TCR sequence derives from a human donor with classical Hodgkin lymphoma. Source: peripheral blood mononuclear cells (PBMCs), taken before the second cycle of nivolumab.

In DNA, the CDR3 is TGTGCCAGCAGTTACCAAACAGGGAGCACTGAAGCTTTCTTT. This gives the protein CASSYQTGSTEAFF. The gene calls are TRBV6-5 and TRBJ1-1; possible D gene TRBD1, 6 bases. The V gene lost 2 bases and the J gene lost 4 bases, with 11 bases spanning the gap. The CDR3 is 14 amino acids. CDR1 is MNHEY, CDR2 SVGAGI, per germline.